The 23 T cell receptor beta chains listed next were all sequenced from one sample in a study of radiotherapy plus CTLA-4 blockade in lung cancer. The method was immunoSEQ multiplex PCR; TCRdb's version includes in-frame clones alone and lacks a portion of them. The data show 65,000 to 95,000 clones, around 87% seen once. The material sequenced was peripheral blood, taken from a patient treated with radiotherapy plus ipilimumab. Receptors were obtained from a human donor with non-small cell lung cancer who had stable disease on radiotherapy plus ipilimumab.

This chain joins TRBV18 and TRBJ2-2, with a possible D match to TRBD1 (5 bases). The CDR3 extends over 13 amino acids. CDR1 KGHSH and CDR2 LQKENI come from the germline V gene. Deletions cut 2 bases from V and 5 bases from J, with 6 bases between. CDR3 DNA: TGTGCCAGCTCACCAAGGGGAACCGGGGAGCTGTTTTTT. It specifies CASSPRGTGELFF.

This chain links TRBV27 with TRBJ2-1, with 11 nucleotides matching TRBD1. This CDR3 is built from 16 residues. Germline CDR1 MNHEY, CDR2 SMNVEV (reference sequence). Trimming took 1 base from V and 5 from J; bases not matched to a gene: 4. In DNA, the CDR3 is TGTGCCAGCAGTTTATACGGGACAGGGGGGCACAATGAGCAGTTCTTC. Protein: CASSLYGTGGHNEQFF.

The gene calls are TRBV6-1 and TRBJ2-7, with a tentative D call TRBD2 (7 bases). The V end was cut by 0 bases, the J end by 3 bases, with 15 bases between. The germline V gene has CDR1 MNHNS and CDR2 SASEGT. This CDR3 has 16 amino acids. The CDR3 spells CASSEALGGADYEQYF. The DNA for the CDR3 is TGTGCCAGCAGTGAAGCCCTGGGGGGGGCGGACTACGAGCAGTACTTC.

The V gene is TRBV19, the J gene TRBJ2-5; 9 bases are shared with TRBD2. V shed 10 bases and J 4 bases; nucleotides not matched to a gene: 13. The CDR3 spans 15 residues. CDR1 is LNHDA, CDR2 SQIVND, per germline (reference sequence). This CDR3 reads CAKARGRASGETQYF. For the CDR3, the DNA is TGTGCCAAGGCGCGCGGGAGGGCCTCTGGAGAGACCCAGTACTTC.

The rearrangement joins TRBV28 to TRBJ2-7; 11 nucleotides match TRBD2. CDR1 and CDR2 (germline): MDHEN, SYDVKM. V gave up 6 bases and J gave up 2 bases; unmatched junction bases: 3. This CDR3 contains 14 residues. The chain's CDR3 is CASRGSGRAYEQYF. The CDR3 DNA is TGTGCCAGCAGGGGTAGCGGGAGGGCCTACGAGCAGTACTTC.

This chain links TRBV9 with TRBJ2-2; D is unresolved. CDR1 is SGDLS and CDR2 is YYNGEE in the germline V gene. This CDR3 comprises 13 residues. V gave up 0 bases and J gave up 7 bases, with 7 bases separating them. CDR3 nucleotides: TGTGCCAGCAGCGTAGGACCCGGCGGGGAGCTGTTTTTT. This sequence encodes CASSVGPGGELFF.

CDR3 bases: TGTGCCACCAGCCGAACCCTACAGGGGAACACTGAAGCTTTCTTT. It codes for CATSRTLQGNTEAFF. The chain uses TRBV15 and TRBJ1-1, with TRBD1 as a possible D gene (6 bases). The CDR3 has 15 residues. V lost 5 bases and J 1 base, leaving 14 bases between the germline ends. The germline CDR1 and CDR2 sequences are LNHNV and YYDKDF (reference sequence).

The chain joins TRBV6-1 to TRBJ2-7; tentative D call: TRBD1 (6 bases). Trimming removed 3 bases at V and 4 bases at J, with 16 bases between. Germline assignment: CDR1 MNHNS and CDR2 SASEGT. This CDR3 has 15 amino acids. In nucleotides, the CDR3 is TGTGCCAGCAGTGATAGGGGGAAGGTGGGGTACGAGCAGTACTTC. Translating it yields CASSDRGKVGYEQYF.

This clone was detected once. The V call is TRBV9, the J call TRBJ1-2, with TRBD1 matching 9 bases. The ends lost 3 bases at V and 4 bases at J; junction bases unmatched: 7. The CDR3 has 15 amino acids. Looked up from germline, CDR1 is SGDLS and CDR2 is YYNGEE. As DNA, the CDR3 is TGTGCCAGCAGCGCCGGACAGGGGAGGAGCTATGGCTACACCTTC. This encodes CASSAGQGRSYGYTF.

The sample holds a few counts of this clone. The sample has other DNA sequences that encode this CDR3 too. The chain is built from TRBV7-2 and TRBJ1-5, with TRBD1 matching 7 bases. Germline V gene lookup returns CDR1 SGHTA and CDR2 FQGNSA. V was clipped by 1 base and J by 7 bases; unmatched bases: 1. This CDR3 has 13 residues. The DNA of the CDR3 is TGTGCCAGCAGCTTAGACAGGGGCCAGCCCCAGCATTTT. Translation: CASSLDRGQPQHF.

The V and J genes are TRBV30 and TRBJ1-3; no reliable D call. The V gene's germline CDR1 is GTSNPN and CDR2 SVGIG (reference sequence). This CDR3 is 14 amino acids long. Trimming stripped 3 bases from V and 0 bases from J, with 9 bases between. This CDR3 is CAWRESLSGNTIYF. In DNA, the CDR3 is TGTGCCTGGAGGGAGTCCCTCTCTGGAAACACCATATATTTT.

CDR3 coding DNA: TGCGCCAGCAGCGAACGAGGGTCCTACAATGAGCAGTTCTTC. Protein: CASSERGSYNEQFF. The chain links TRBV4-1 to TRBJ2-1, with D perhaps matching TRBD2 (5 bases). V lost 5 bases and J lost 1, with 9 bases in between. Germline assignment: CDR1 MGHRA and CDR2 YSYEKL. The CDR3 length is 14 residues.

The rearrangement joins TRBV10-2 to TRBJ2-7, with 7 positions matching TRBD2. The length of the CDR3 is 15 residues. With 1 base clipped from V and 8 bases from J, the junction kept 11 bases outside the gene matches. CDR1 WSHSY and CDR2 SAAADI come from the germline V gene. DNA for the CDR3: TGCGCCAGCAGTGAGTTTGAAAAGCGGGGAGGGAAGCAGTACTTC. This codes for CASSEFEKRGGKQYF.

V is TRBV7-9 and J is TRBJ1-1; the D is unclear. Between the trimmed V and J ends, which lost 3 bases and 0 bases, there was a span of 2 bases. Germline CDR1 and CDR2: SEHNR and FQNEAQ (reference sequence). This CDR3 has 12 amino acids. This CDR3 is CASSLLNTEAFF. The CDR3, as DNA: TGTGCCAGCAGCTTGCTGAACACTGAAGCTTTCTTT.

As regards this clone: The junction departs from germline at one end; a sequencing error may be responsible. The chain is built from TRBV28 and TRBJ1-4, with TRBD1 identical over 8 bases. Germline V lookup: CDR1 MDHEN, CDR2 SYDVKM. The CDR3 runs 14 residues. The CDR3 here is CASSITGGNKKLFF. The CDR3 nucleotides read TGTGCCAGCAGTATTACAGGGGGTAATAAAAAACTGTTTTTT.

The gene calls are TRBV9 and TRBJ1-1, with 10 nucleotides matching TRBD1. CDR1 is SGDLS and CDR2 is YYNGEE in the germline V gene. Trimming cost V 4 bases and J 3 bases; bases outside gene matches: 6. The CDR3 runs to 15 residues. The CDR3: CASSPGGQGHTEAFF. CDR3 bases: TGTGCCAGCAGCCCCGGGGGACAGGGGCACACTGAAGCTTTCTTT.

This clone has just a few counts. This chain joins TRBV19 and TRBJ1-2, with D tentatively TRBD1 (5 bases). There are 14 residues in the CDR3. Germline CDR1 LNHDA, CDR2 SQIVND (reference sequence). V was clipped by 2 bases and J by 4 bases, with 11 bases between them. DNA for the CDR3: TGTGCCAGTAGTATAAGGGTGACAGCCTATGGCTACACCTTC. Residues: CASSIRVTAYGYTF.

V usage is TRBV19 and J usage is TRBJ1-5; no clear D gene. The CDR3 totals 16 residues. Trimming left V 5 bases short and J 1 base short, with 15 bases between. Germline lookup yields CDR1 LNHDA and CDR2 SQIVND (reference sequence). CDR3 coding DNA: TGTGCCAGTAGTCCGGCCTACCCCGGGAGCAATCAGCCCCAGCATTTT. Its protein product is CASSPAYPGSNQPQHF. The full variable domain, in which reference TRBV19 and TRBJ1-5 provide the parts outside the CDR3, is DGGITQSPKYLFRKEGQNVTLSCEQNLNHDAMYWYRQDPGQGLRLIYYSQIVNDFQKGDIAEGYSVSREKKESFPLTVTSAQKNPTAFYLCASSPAYPGSNQPQHFGDGTRLSIL.

The chain combines TRBV7-8 with TRBJ2-2; D perhaps matches TRBD2 (6 bases). The V gene lost 1 base and the J gene lost 4 bases, with 13 bases spanning the gap. The CDR3 runs to 16 residues. Germline assignment: CDR1 SGHVS and CDR2 FQNEAQ. The CDR3 DNA sequence: TGTGCCAGCAGCTTAGTTGTGTTTAGCGGCACCGGGGAGCTGTTTTTT. Its protein is CASSLVVFSGTGELFF.

This clone was detected once. The CDR3 coding sequence is TGTGCCAGCCACATACTTGGGACTAGCGAAACCTACAATGAGCAGTTCTTC. It specifies CASHILGTSETYNEQFF. This chain joins TRBV21-1 and TRBJ2-1; the DNA was not used to check the table's D call, TRBD2. TRBV21-1 is tagged as a pseudogene. The CDR3 contains 17 residues.

The gene calls are TRBV7-9 and TRBJ2-7, with D perhaps matching TRBD1 (5 bases). The CDR3 contains 15 residues. Trimming stripped 1 base from V and 3 bases from J, with 13 bases between. CDR1 SEHNR and CDR2 FQNEAQ come from the germline V gene (reference sequence). Here the CDR3 DNA reads TGTGCCAGCAGCTTAGTGGCAGGGTCCCACTACGAGCAGTACTTC. This gives the protein CASSLVAGSHYEQYF.

CDR3 sequence reads: CASSSPRTGDRYGYTF. The CDR3 DNA follows: TGTGCCAGCAGTTCCCCTAGGACAGGGGATAGATATGGCTACACCTTC. The chain carries TRBV28 and TRBJ1-2; TRBD1 agrees at 9 bases. Losses at the gene ends were 4 bases for V and 5 bases for J; bases not matched to a gene: 11. Germline V gene lookup returns CDR1 MDHEN and CDR2 SYDVKM. The CDR3 is made up of 16 amino acids.

As to this clone: At one boundary the junction diverges from the germline segment, which might be a read error. The V and J genes are TRBV10-2 and TRBJ2-3; D may match TRBD1 or TRBD2 (5 bases each). CDR3 length: 14 amino acids. Germline V CDR1 and CDR2: WSHSY, SAAADI. As DNA, the CDR3 is TGCGCCAGCAGTGAGTCGACGGTATGGGGACCGGAAAGTTTT. It codes for CASSESTVWGPESF.